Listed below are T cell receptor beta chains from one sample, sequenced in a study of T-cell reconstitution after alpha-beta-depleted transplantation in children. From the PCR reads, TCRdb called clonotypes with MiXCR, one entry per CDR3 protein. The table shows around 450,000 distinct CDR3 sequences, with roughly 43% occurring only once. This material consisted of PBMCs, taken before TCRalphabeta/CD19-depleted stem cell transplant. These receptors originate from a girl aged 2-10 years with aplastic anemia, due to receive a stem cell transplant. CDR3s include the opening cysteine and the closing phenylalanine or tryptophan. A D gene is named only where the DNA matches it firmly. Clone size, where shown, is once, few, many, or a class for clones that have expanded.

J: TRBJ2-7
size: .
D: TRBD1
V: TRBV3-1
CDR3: CASRFLQGTEQYF
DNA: TGTGCCAGCAGGTTCCTACAGGGGACCGAGCAGTACTTC

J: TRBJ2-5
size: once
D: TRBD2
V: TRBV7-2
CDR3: CASSLIAGGPEETQYF
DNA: TGTGCCAGCAGCTTGATAGCGGGGGGGCCGGAAGAGACCCAGTACTTC

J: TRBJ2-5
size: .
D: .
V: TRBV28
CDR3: CASSLIIPGAGDHQETQYF
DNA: TGTGCCAGCAGTTTGATTATCCCTGGGGCAGGGGACCACCAAGAGACCCAGTACTTC

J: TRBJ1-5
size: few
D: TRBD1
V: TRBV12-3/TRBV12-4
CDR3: CASSVGQGAYNQPQHF
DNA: TGTGCCAGCAGTGTAGGACAGGGGGCCTATAATCAGCCCCAGCATTTT

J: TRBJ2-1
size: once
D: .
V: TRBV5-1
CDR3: CASSGDTSYNEQFF
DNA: TGCGCCAGCAGCGGGGACACCAGCTACAATGAGCAGTTCTTC

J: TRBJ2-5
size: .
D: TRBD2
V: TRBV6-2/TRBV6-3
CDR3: CASSPALAGERETQYF
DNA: TGTGCCAGCAGCCCAGCCCTAGCGGGAGAACGAGAGACCCAGTACTTC

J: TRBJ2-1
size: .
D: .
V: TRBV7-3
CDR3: CASSPHPGPYNEQFF
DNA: TGCGCCAGCAGCCCCCATCCGGGACCCTACAATGAGCAGTTCTTC

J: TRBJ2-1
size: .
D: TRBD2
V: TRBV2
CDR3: CASSERVAGGHEQFF
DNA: TGTGCCAGCAGTGAGAGGGTAGCGGGAGGGCATGAGCAGTTCTTC

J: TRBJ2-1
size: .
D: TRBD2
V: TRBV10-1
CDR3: CASSESEDWGLAAKWHF
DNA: TGCGCCAGCAGTGAGTCGGAAGATTGGGGACTAGCGGCCAAGTGGCACTTC

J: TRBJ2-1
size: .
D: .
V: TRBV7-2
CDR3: CASSPQQEREQFF
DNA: TGTGCCAGCAGCCCCCAGCAGGAGAGGGAGCAGTTCTTC

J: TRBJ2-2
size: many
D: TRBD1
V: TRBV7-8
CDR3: CASEGTGARSNTGELFF
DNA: TGTGCCAGTGAGGGGACAGGGGCCCGATCGAACACCGGGGAGCTGTTTTTT

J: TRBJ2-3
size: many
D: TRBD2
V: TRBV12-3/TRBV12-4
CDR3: CASSRSSGHTDTQYF
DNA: TGTGCCAGCAGTCGCTCTAGCGGACACACAGATACGCAGTATTTT

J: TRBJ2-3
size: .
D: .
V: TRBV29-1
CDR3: CSTQETSPRTDTQYF
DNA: TGCAGCACTCAAGAGACAAGCCCACGCACAGATACGCAGTATTTT

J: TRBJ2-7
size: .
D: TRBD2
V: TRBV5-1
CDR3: CASSLLAAASYEQYF
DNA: TGCGCCAGCAGCTTGCTAGCGGCTGCCTCCTACGAGCAGTACTTC

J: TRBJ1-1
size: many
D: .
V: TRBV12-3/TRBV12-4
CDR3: CASRAGVNTEAFF
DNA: TGTGCCAGCAGGGCAGGGGTAAACACTGAAGCTTTCTTT

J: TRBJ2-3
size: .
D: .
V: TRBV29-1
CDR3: CSVEDSNTFRTDTQYF
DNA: TGCAGCGTTGAAGATTCTAACACATTCCGGACAGATACGCAGTATTTT

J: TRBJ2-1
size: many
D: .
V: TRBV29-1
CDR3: CSVSGTSYNEQFF
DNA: TGCAGCGTCTCCGGGACAAGCTACAATGAGCAGTTCTTC

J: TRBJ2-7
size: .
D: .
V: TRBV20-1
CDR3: CSASPGASYEQYF
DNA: TGCAGTGCTAGCCCAGGGGCCTCCTACGAGCAGTACTTC

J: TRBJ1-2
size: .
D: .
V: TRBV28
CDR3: CASNPGGPGYGYTF
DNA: TGTGCCAGCAATCCCGGGGGGCCTGGCTATGGCTACACCTTC

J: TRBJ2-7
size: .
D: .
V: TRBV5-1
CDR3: CASSLPRTGTPSYEQYF
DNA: TGCGCCAGCAGCTTGCCTCGAACCGGGACACCCTCCTACGAGCAGTACTTC

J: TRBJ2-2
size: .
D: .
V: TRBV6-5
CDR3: CASSYSGGNTGELFF
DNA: TGTGCCAGCAGTTACTCAGGGGGGAACACCGGGGAGCTGTTTTTT

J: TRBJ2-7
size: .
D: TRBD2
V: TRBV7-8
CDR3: CASILGTSEAYEQYF
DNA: TGTGCCAGCATCTTAGGGACTAGCGAGGCCTACGAGCAGTACTTC

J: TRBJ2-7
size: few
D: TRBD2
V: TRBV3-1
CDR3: CASSQVSGRYEQYF
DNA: TGTGCCAGCAGCCAAGTCAGCGGGAGGTACGAGCAGTACTTC

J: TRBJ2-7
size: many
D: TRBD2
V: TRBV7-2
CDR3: CASSRGGTGEQYF
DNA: TGTGCCAGCAGCCGCGGGGGGACGGGTGAGCAGTACTTC

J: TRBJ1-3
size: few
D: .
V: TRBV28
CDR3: CASSPSNGVLGNTIYF
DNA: TGTGCCAGCAGTCCGAGTAACGGGGTCCTTGGAAACACCATATATTTT

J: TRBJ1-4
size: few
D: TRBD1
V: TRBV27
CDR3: CASSPTDRVLKLFF
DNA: TGTGCCAGCAGTCCCACGGACAGGGTGTTAAAACTGTTTTTT

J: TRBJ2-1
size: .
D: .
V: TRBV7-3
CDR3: CARQDYSSYNEQFF
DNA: TGTGCCCGCCAGGACTATAGCTCCTACAATGAGCAGTTCTTC

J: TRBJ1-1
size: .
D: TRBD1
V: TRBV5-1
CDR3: CASSSQGGMNTEAFF
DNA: TGCGCCAGCAGCTCCCAGGGGGGAATGAACACTGAAGCTTTCTTT

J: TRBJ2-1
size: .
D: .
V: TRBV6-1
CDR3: CASGDKGAYNEQFF
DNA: TGTGCCAGCGGCGATAAGGGGGCCTACAATGAGCAGTTCTTC

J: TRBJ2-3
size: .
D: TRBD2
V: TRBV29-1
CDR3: CSVAVLGEGQYF
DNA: TGCAGCGTTGCCGTGTTAGGGGAGGGGCAGTATTTT

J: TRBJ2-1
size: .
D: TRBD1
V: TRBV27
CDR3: CASSFPAGQGVVF
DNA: TGTGCCAGCAGTTTCCCTGCAGGACAGGGGGTGGTGTTC

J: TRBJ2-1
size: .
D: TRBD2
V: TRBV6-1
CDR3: CASSEVGGGLAVEQFF
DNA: TGTGCCAGCAGTGAAGTGGGTGGAGGACTAGCTGTTGAGCAGTTCTTC

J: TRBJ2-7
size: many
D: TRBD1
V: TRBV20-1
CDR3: CSARDRGTGYGEQYF
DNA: TGCAGTGCTAGAGATCGTGGGACAGGGTATGGCGAGCAGTACTTC

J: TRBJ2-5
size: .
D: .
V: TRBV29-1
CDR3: CSVAEDQETQYF
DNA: TGCAGCGTTGCAGAGGACCAAGAGACCCAGTACTTC

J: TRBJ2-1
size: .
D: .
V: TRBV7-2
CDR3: CASSLAKGEQFF
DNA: TGTGCCAGCAGCTTAGCCAAAGGTGAGCAGTTCTTC

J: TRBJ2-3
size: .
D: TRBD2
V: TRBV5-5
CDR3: CASSLEGLEVDTQYF
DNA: TGTGCCAGCAGCCTGGAGGGACTAGAAGTAGATACGCAGTATTTT

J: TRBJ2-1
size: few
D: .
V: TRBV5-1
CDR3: CASSLERLGDEQFF
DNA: TGCGCCAGCAGCTTGGAGCGGTTAGGGGATGAGCAGTTCTTC

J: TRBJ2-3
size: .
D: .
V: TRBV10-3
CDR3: CAISDSAGSDTDTQYF
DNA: TGTGCCATCAGTGACTCCGCAGGTTCAGACACAGATACGCAGTATTTT

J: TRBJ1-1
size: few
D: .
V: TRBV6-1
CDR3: CASSQGEWASAFF
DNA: TGTGCCAGCAGTCAAGGGGAGTGGGCAAGTGCTTTCTTT

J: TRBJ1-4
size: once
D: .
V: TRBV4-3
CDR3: CASSQERHPGEKLFF
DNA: TGCGCCAGCAGCCAAGAGCGGCACCCAGGGGAAAAACTGTTTTTT

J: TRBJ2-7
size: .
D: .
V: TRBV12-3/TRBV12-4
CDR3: CACAEGVSYEQYF
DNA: TGTGCCTGCGCAGAAGGGGTCTCCTACGAGCAGTACTTC

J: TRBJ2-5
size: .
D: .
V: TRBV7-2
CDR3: CASSLGGRYRETQYF
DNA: TGTGCCAGCAGCTTAGGAGGCAGGTACAGAGAGACCCAGTACTTC